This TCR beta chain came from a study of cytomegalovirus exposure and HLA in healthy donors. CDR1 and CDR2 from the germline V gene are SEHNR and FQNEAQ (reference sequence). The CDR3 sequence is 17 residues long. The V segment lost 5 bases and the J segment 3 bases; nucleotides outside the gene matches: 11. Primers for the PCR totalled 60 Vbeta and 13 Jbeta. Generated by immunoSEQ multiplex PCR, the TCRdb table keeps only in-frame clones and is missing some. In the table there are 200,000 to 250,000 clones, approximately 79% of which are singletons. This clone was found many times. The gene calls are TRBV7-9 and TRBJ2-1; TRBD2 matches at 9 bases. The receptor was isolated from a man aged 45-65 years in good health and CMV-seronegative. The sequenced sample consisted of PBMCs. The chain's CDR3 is CASSPRRGGQIYNEQFF. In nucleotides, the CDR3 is TGTGCCAGCAGCCCGCGGCGGGGGGGACAGATCTACAATGAGCAGTTCTTC.